The sequence of this T cell receptor (beta chain) was determined in a study of cytomegalovirus exposure and HLA in healthy donors. General observations from the study: Specificity of three CMV-associated chains for CMV antigens was verified in vitro.

In the PCR, 60 Vbeta and 13 Jbeta primers were used. Sequencing was performed with immunoSEQ multiplex PCR; in TCRdb, only in-frame clones are kept and a portion is missing. This sample yields 150,000 to 200,000 clones, of which 65% to 90% are seen a single time; roughly 2% belongs to the top ten. This clone was counted a few times. Its specificity is unknown. Sequencing was carried out using PBMCs. This TCR came from a woman under 30 in good health and CMV-seronegative.

CDR3 region: CASSISGGLSYEQYF. As DNA, the CDR3 is TGTGCCAGCAGCATAAGCGGGGGGCTCTCCTACGAGCAGTACTTC. The chain carries TRBV7-2 and TRBJ2-5; 9 nucleotides match TRBD2. The closer fit of TRBJ2-7 to the DNA end suggests the J call may be wrong. The CDR3 has 15 residues. Germline assignment: CDR1 SGHTA and CDR2 FQGNSA.